Below are 19 T cell receptor beta chains sequenced from a single sample in a study of CD8 T cells in ankylosing spondylitis. TCRdb fed the 5' RACE reads into MiXCR, producing one record per CDR3 protein. The sample records 310,000 or so distinct CDR3 sequences, roughly 20% being singletons. The sample taken for sequencing was blood, either unsorted or a sorted T cell fraction (not recorded which). The receptors were gathered from a male donor with ankylosing spondylitis or in good health (not recorded which).

This clonotype was seen a handful of times. The chain recombines TRBV5-1 with TRBJ2-1, with TRBD2 matching over 13 bases. The CDR3 sequence is 15 residues long. Germline CDR1 is SGHRS and CDR2 is YFSETQ. V gave up 4 bases and J gave up 10 bases; unmatched junction bases: 8. The CDR3 region has the DNA TGCGCCAGCAGCGCTGGACTAGCGGGAGTAGGGGAGCAGTTCTTC. Its translation: CASSAGLAGVGEQFF. The full variable domain, rest sourced from reference TRBV5-1 and TRBJ2-1, is KAGVTQTPRYLIKTRGQQVTLSCSPISGHRSVSWYQQTPGQGLQFLFEYFSETQRNKGNFPGRFSGRQFSNSRSEMNVSTLELGDSALYLCASSAGLAGVGEQFFGPGTRLTVL.

This clonotype appeared a few times. The J gene is TRBJ2-4, the V gene TRBV12-3 or TRBV12-4; D gene unclear. The CDR3 contains 15 residues. The V end was cut by 4 bases, the J end by 0 bases, with 10 bases between. The CDR3 DNA is TGTGCCAGCAGTTCATTACGGGTAGCCAAAAACATTCAGTACTTC. This encodes CASSSLRVAKNIQYF.

This clonotype was recorded many times. This sequence joins TRBV6-6 and TRBJ2-5, with D perhaps matching TRBD1 (5 bases). The CDR3 contains 18 residues. The V gene's germline CDR1 is MNHNY and CDR2 SVGAGI (reference sequence). The germline V and J ends were trimmed by 0 bases and 5 bases, with 22 bases remaining between them. CDR3 residues: CASSYSLVTGEALETQYF. The CDR3 DNA is TGTGCCAGCAGTTACTCGTTAGTAACAGGAGAAGCTTTGGAGACCCAGTACTTC.

On this clonotype: At one end the junction does not follow the germline gene, possibly because of a read error. This sequence joins TRBV20-1 and TRBJ1-1, with 7 bases fitting TRBD1. The CDR3 extends over 14 amino acids. Germline-derived CDR1 and CDR2 are DFQATT and SNEGSKA (reference sequence). The CDR3 loop reads CSAKRGGMNTVAFF. The CDR3 coding sequence is TGCAGTGCCAAGAGAGGGGGCATGAACACTGTAGCTTTCTTT.

This clonotype has more than one count but fewer than ten. This chain links TRBV6-2 or TRBV6-3 with TRBJ2-1, with 8 bases that match TRBD2. Germline CDR1 MNHEY, CDR2 SVGEGT. The V gene end was trimmed by 6 bases and the J gene end by 7 bases; junction bases not matched to a gene: 8. The CDR3 runs 14 residues. The CDR3 bases are TGTGCCAGCAGAAGACTAGCGACGGGGAATGAGCAGTTCTTC. It encodes CASRRLATGNEQFF.

The J gene is TRBJ2-5, the V gene TRBV20-1; the D gene is possibly TRBD1 (5 bases). The germline V gene has CDR1 DFQATT and CDR2 SNEGSKA (reference sequence). The CDR3 sequence is 12 residues long. V was shortened by 4 bases and J by 3 bases, with 9 bases between the two germline ends. CDR3 sequence reads: CSAISQEETQYF. The DNA for the CDR3 is TGCAGTGCTATTTCACAGGAAGAGACCCAGTACTTC.

With respect to this clonotype: The junction and the germline gene differ at one end; a read error may be behind it. The chain uses TRBV11-2 and TRBJ2-1; 9 bases map to TRBD2. The CDR3 covers 16 residues. The germline gives CDR1 SGHAT, CDR2 FQNNGV. CDR3 DNA sequence: TGTGCCAGCAGCTTAGACCTAGCGGGGTCATACAATGAGCAGCTCTTC. Its protein is CASSLDLAGSYNEQLF.

The CDR3 spells CSGGQGGQETQYF. CDR3 sequence (DNA): TGCAGCGGGGGACAGGGAGGACAAGAGACCCAGTACTTC. The genes are TRBV29-1 and TRBJ2-5; 9 nucleotides align to TRBD1. Germline V gene lookup returns CDR1 SQVTM and CDR2 ANQGSEA. There are 13 residues in the CDR3. V lost 7 bases to trimming and J lost 2 bases; unmatched junction nucleotides: 5. Complete variable domain (other parts from reference TRBV29-1 and TRBJ2-5): SAVISQKPSRDICQRGTSLTIQCQVDSQVTMMFWYRQQPGQSLTLIATANQGSEATYESGFVIDKFPISRPNLTFSTLTVSNMSPEDSSIYLCSGGQGGQETQYFGPGTRLLVL.

Ten or more counts support this clonotype. The rearrangement links TRBV5-1 to TRBJ2-3, with no clear D. The CDR3 spans 13 residues. V was shortened by 0 bases and J by 5 bases, with 7 bases between the two germline ends. CDR1 is SGHRS, CDR2 YFSETQ, per germline. The CDR3 DNA follows: TGCGCCAGCAGCTTGGCCGGTGAAGATACGCAGTATTTT. Translating it yields CASSLAGEDTQYF.

The rearrangement links TRBV20-1 to TRBJ1-6; perhaps TRBD1 as D (6 bases). Trimming removed 2 bases from V and 8 bases from J, with 16 bases in between. The germline V gene has CDR1 DFQATT and CDR2 SNEGSKA (reference sequence). This CDR3 is 15 amino acids long. CDR3 coding DNA: TGCAGTGCTAGAACCCCGAACAGGGAGGATTCACCCCTCCACTTT. It translates to CSARTPNREDSPLHF.

This clonotype showed up just a few times. This chain links TRBV4-2 with TRBJ2-2; 7 positions match TRBD1. Germline CDR1 is LGHNA and CDR2 is YNFKEQ. The CDR3 has 15 amino acids. V lost 4 bases and J lost 2; bases outside the gene matches: 4. The CDR3 DNA sequence: TGTGCCAGCAGCCCGGGACAGTCCAACACCGGGGAGCTGTTTTTT. The encoded protein is CASSPGQSNTGELFF.

In its sample, this clonotype was seen a few times. V gene TRBV19 combines with J gene TRBJ1-5; the D is unclear. CDR1 and CDR2 from the germline V gene are LNHDA and SQIVND (reference sequence). The CDR3 extends over 17 amino acids. V was clipped by 2 bases and J by 4 bases, with 18 bases between them. This chain's CDR3 is CASSITQVARSNQPQHF. As DNA, the CDR3 is TGTGCCAGTAGTATAACGCAGGTCGCGCGCTCTAATCAGCCCCAGCATTTT.

The chain employs TRBV5-1 and TRBJ2-5; tentatively, D is TRBD2 (5 bases). In germline, CDR1 is SGHRS, CDR2 YFSETQ. Trimming pared 5 bases from V and 4 bases from J, leaving 15 bases between. The CDR3 is 14 residues long. In nucleotides, the CDR3 is TGCGCCAGCAGTCTCGCAGGACTCGGAGAGACCCAGTACTTC. Translation gives CASSLAGLGETQYF.

The chain carries TRBV6-5 and TRBJ2-2; a weak D match, TRBD2 (6 bases). V was shortened by 0 bases and J by 7 bases, with 9 bases between the two germline ends. The CDR3 is made up of 14 amino acids. CDR1 and CDR2 from the germline V gene are MNHEY and SVGAGI. The CDR3 region has the DNA TGTGCCAGCAGTTACTCGAGGGGAGGCGGGGAGCTGTTTTTT. Translating it yields CASSYSRGGGELFF.

This chain links TRBV7-6 with TRBJ2-1; no firm D call. This CDR3 has 12 amino acids. Per the germline V gene, CDR1 is SGHVS and CDR2 is FNYEAQ. V dropped 5 bases and J dropped 6 bases, with 8 bases sitting between them. CDR3 bases: TGTGCCAGCAGCCCGTGGGGCAATGAGCAGTTCTTC. Its protein is CASSPWGNEQFF.

This CDR3 reads CASSQAQDRPRTEAFF. In DNA, the CDR3 is TGCGCCAGCAGCCAAGCCCAGGACAGACCGAGGACTGAAGCTTTCTTT. V is TRBV4-1 and J is TRBJ1-1, with a tentative D call TRBD1 (6 bases). V gave up 1 base and J gave up 5 bases, with 17 bases separating them. The CDR3 runs to 16 residues. Per the germline V gene, CDR1 is MGHRA and CDR2 is YSYEKL.

The rearrangement links TRBV5-6 to TRBJ2-1, with 8 bases that match TRBD1. The CDR3 totals 15 residues. Germline V gene lookup returns CDR1 SGHDT and CDR2 YYEEEE. J lost 6 bases, V lost 1 base, and 6 bases had no gene match. CDR3 sequence (DNA): TGTGCCAGCAGCTTGTCCGGGACAGGCGCCAATGAGCAGTTCTTC. This encodes CASSLSGTGANEQFF.

The rearrangement uses TRBV6-1 and TRBJ2-6; 9 positions agree with TRBD1. Trimming cost V 6 bases and J 0 bases; bases outside gene matches: 9. The germline V gene has CDR1 MNHNS and CDR2 SASEGT. This CDR3 spans 18 amino acids. CDR3 sequence (DNA): TGTGCCAGCAGAGACAGGGGGGGGATCAGCTCTGGGGCCAACGTCCTGACTTTC. It encodes CASRDRGGISSGANVLTF.

V gene TRBV10-3 combines with J gene TRBJ2-1, with no clear D. Trimming took off 3 bases at V and 2 bases at J, with 14 bases between the two ends. Germline loops: CDR1 ENHRY, CDR2 SYGVKD. This CDR3 comprises 16 residues. The CDR3 DNA is TGTGCCATCAGTGACGGTAATAGGCAGGCCTACAATGAGCAGTTCTTC. Amino acids: CAISDGNRQAYNEQFF.